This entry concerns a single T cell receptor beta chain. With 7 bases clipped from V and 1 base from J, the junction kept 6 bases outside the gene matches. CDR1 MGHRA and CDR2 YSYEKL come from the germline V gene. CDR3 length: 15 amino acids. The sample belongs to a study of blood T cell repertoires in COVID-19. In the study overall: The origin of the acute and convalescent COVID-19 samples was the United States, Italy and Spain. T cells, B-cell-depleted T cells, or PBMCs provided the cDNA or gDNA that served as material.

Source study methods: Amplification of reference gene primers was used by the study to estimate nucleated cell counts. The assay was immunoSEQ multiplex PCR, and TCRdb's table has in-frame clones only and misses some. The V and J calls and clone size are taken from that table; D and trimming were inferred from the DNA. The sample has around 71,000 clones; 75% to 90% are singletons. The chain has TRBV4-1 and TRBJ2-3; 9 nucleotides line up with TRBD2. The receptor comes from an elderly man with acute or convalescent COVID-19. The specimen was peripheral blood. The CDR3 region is CASNLGLARTDTQYF. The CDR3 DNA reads TGCGCCAGCAACCTCGGACTAGCGCGCACAGATACGCAGTATTTT.